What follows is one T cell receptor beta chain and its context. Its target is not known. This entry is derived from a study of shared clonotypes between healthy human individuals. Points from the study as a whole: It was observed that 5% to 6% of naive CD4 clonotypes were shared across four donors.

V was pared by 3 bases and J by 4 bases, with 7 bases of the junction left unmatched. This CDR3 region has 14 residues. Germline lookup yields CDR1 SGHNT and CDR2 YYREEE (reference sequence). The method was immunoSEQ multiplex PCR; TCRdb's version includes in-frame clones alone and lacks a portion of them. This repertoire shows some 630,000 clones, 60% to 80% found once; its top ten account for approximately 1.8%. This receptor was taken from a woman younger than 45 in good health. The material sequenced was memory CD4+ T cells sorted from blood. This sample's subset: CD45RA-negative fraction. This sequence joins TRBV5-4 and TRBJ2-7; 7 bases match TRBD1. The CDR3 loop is CASSSTQGVYEQYF. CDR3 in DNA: TGTGCCAGCAGCTCGACCCAGGGGGTTTACGAGCAGTACTTC.